In its sample, the clone carrying this T cell receptor beta chain was seen many times. The CDR3 extends over 16 amino acids. Germline V gene sequence: CDR1 LNHDA, CDR2 SQIVND (reference sequence). V dropped 7 bases and J dropped 5; count of bases not matched to a gene: 16. These data come from a study of early T cells in non-severe SARS-CoV-2 infection. Looking at the study overall: Bulk RNA from unsorted whole blood was sequenced; chains were unpaired.

TCRdb analysed the 5' RACE reads with MiXCR anew, one entry per CDR3 protein. Of about 29,000 distinct CDR3 sequences in the sample, more than 4% were seen once. Specimen: whole blood. This sequence originates from an adult who was a healthcare worker with PCR-confirmed SARS-CoV-2 infection or an uninfected control (not recorded which). The chain recombines TRBV19 with TRBJ2-7, with TRBD1 matching 8 bases. This CDR3 is CASTPGQGRGLNEQYF. In nucleotides, the CDR3 is TGTGCCAGTACCCCAGGTCAAGGCAGGGGGCTGAACGAGCAGTACTTC.